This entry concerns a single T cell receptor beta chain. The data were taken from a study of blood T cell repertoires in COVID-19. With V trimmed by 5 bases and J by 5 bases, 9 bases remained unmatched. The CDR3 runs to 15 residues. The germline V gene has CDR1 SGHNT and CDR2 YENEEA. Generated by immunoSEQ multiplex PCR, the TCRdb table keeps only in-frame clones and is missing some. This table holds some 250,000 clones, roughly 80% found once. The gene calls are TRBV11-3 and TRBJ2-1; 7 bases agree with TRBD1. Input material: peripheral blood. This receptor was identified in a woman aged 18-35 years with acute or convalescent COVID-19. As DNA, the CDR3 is TGTGCCAGCAGCCATACAGGGGTTTTAGACAATGAGCAGTTCTTC. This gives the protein CASSHTGVLDNEQFF.